A single T cell receptor (beta chain) is shown here with its context. Naive CD8 cells, CD45RO-negative and positively selected for CCR7, excluded terminally differentiated effector memory CD45RA+ cells. This CDR3 contains 11 residues. V was trimmed by 3 bases and J by 6 bases, leaving 6 bases between them. Germline CDR1 is SGHDN and CDR2 is FVKESK. This sample was included in a study of shared clonotypes between healthy human individuals. Sequenced by immunoSEQ multiplex PCR; TCRdb stores in-frame clones only, minus some. The repertoire holds hundreds of thousands of clones, with about 96% as singletons.

The chain couples TRBV14 to TRBJ2-7; D ambiguous. Sequenced material: naive CD8+ T cells sorted from blood. The receptor's source is a woman aged 25 to 39 in good health. CDR3 region: CASSHGLEQYF. CDR3 nucleotides: TGTGCCAGCAGCCACGGGCTCGAGCAGTACTTC.